This is a list of T cell receptor beta chains from one sample in a study of OX40 agonist ivuxolimab in advanced cancers. The repertoire was sequenced with immunoSEQ multiplex PCR; TCRdb's copy has only in-frame clones and lacks some. The table includes tens of thousands of clones, less than 85% detected once. This material consisted of CD4+ or CD8+ T cells sorted from blood, taken in a trial of the OX40 agonist ivuxolimab. The receptors derive from an adult with an advanced solid tumor such as melanoma, head and neck, liver or kidney cancer. Both conserved end residues are part of each CDR3. The order of the fields is J gene, V gene, D gene, CDR3 length, CDR3 protein. D genes are given only for firm matches.

TRBJ1-2,TRBV2,TRBD1,15,CATQGDRGLNYGYTF
TRBJ2-5,TRBV6-6,.,12,CASSYRAETQYF
TRBJ2-3,TRBV7-9,.,15,CASSLRPTGTDTQYF
TRBJ1-1,TRBV2,.,17,CASSHDIDQVMNTEAFF
TRBJ1-5,TRBV6-1,.,15,CASSEPGYSNQPQHF
TRBJ1-2,TRBV29-1,.,12,CSVLQGRGGYTF
TRBJ1-1,TRBV5-4,.,18,CASSLAPPGRILGTEAFF
TRBJ2-7,TRBV2,.,12,CASGARADEQYF
TRBJ1-2,TRBV10-3,.,14,CAIRRQTANYGYTF
TRBJ1-1,TRBV6-1,.,13,CASSVGGGTEAFF
TRBJ1-6,TRBV6-5,.,12,CASSLWEGPLHF
TRBJ1-1,TRBV5-1,.,16,CASGGDLTFTNTEAFF
TRBJ2-5,TRBV6-6,.,11,CATKGEETQYF
TRBJ1-2,TRBV30,.,14,CAWRAMTDIYGYTF
TRBJ1-2,TRBV9,.,15,CASSVAMGGDGGYTF
TRBJ1-5,TRBV9,TRBD1,14,CASSATGQNQPQHF
TRBJ2-5,TRBV6-6,TRBD1,16,CASSYYLNRGSETQYF
TRBJ2-3,TRBV7-8,TRBD2,18,CASSLRPSGKRNTDTQYF
TRBJ1-4,TRBV5-6,.,14,CASSLPRGNEKLFF
TRBJ2-6,TRBV4-1,TRBD2,18,CASSQGGLAGAGANVLTF
TRBJ2-5,TRBV7-7,TRBD1,14,CASSLVQGEETQYF
TRBJ2-1,TRBV7-9,TRBD2,15,CASSLGTSGGNEQFF
TRBJ2-3,TRBV6-1,.,12,CASRPQMNTQYF
TRBJ1-5,TRBV7-2,TRBD1,15,CASSLAGQVNQPQHF
TRBJ2-7,TRBV6-6,.,13,CASSPTEGGEQYF
TRBJ2-7,TRBV5-1,TRBD1,17,CASSGAPAGQGAYEQYF
TRBJ2-1,TRBV2,TRBD2,14,CASSSGLAGARQFF
TRBJ2-1,TRBV10-3,.,11,CAISEGEGQFF
TRBJ2-1,TRBV9,.,16,CASSVGAASSYNEQFF
TRBJ1-1,TRBV9,.,15,CASSPRHTSNTEAFF
TRBJ1-2,TRBV7-9,TRBD1,13,CASSPTTGKGYTF
TRBJ1-2,TRBV2,.,15,CASSEPGEGNYGYTF
TRBJ1-6,TRBV5-8,TRBD1,15,CASTRDSSYNSPLHF
TRBJ2-7,TRBV2,.,11,CASRQIYEQYF
TRBJ2-5,TRBV5-6,.,15,CASSFLGGSQETQYF
TRBJ2-3,TRBV27,TRBD2,16,CASSLLRDGGADTQYF
TRBJ1-2,TRBV7-9,TRBD1,15,CASSVGQGVNYGYTF
TRBJ2-2,TRBV7-9,.,14,CASSLDGNTGELFF
TRBJ1-4,TRBV5-1,.,15,CASSLGRTAFEKLFF
TRBJ1-1,TRBV2,.,11,CASSGAAEAFF
TRBJ2-1,TRBV30,TRBD2,15,CAWSVRSGRAREQFF
TRBJ1-3,TRBV27,.,15,CASSIAGLSGNTIYF
TRBJ1-5,TRBV4-3,.,13,CASSQGDQRPQHF
TRBJ1-3,TRBV20-1,.,11,CSARTGNTIYF
TRBJ1-3,TRBV25-1,TRBD1,16,CASSPRQGASGNTIYF
TRBJ1-6,TRBV7-6,.,16,CASSPGTSSYNSPLHF
TRBJ2-7,TRBV19,.,12,CASSRGTHEQYF
TRBJ2-7,TRBV7-3,.,15,CASSLGATGAYEQYF
TRBJ1-3,TRBV14,.,15,CASSRYRVAGNTIYF
TRBJ2-5,TRBV19,.,13,CASSRDNQETQYF
TRBJ1-1,TRBV18,.,16,CASSPHRGSPNTEAFF
TRBJ1-1,TRBV5-6,.,15,CASSLLGRGDTEAFF
TRBJ1-5,TRBV7-8,.,13,CASSLVNLQPQHF